The entry below describes one T cell receptor (beta chain). This record belongs to a study of control samples from healthy donors and cancer patients. Produced via immunoSEQ multiplex PCR; TCRdb's table is partial and in-frame only. The table has roughly 86,000 clones, 91% seen once. Sequencing was done on a sample of blood. This sequence originates from a man aged 30 to 45 in good health.

The CDR3 protein is CASASGLSNQPQHF. The CDR3 nucleotides read TGTGCCAGCGCCAGTGGGCTTAGCAATCAGCCCCAGCATTTT. The chain joins TRBV2 to TRBJ1-5; D remains unclear. In germline, CDR1 is SNHLY, CDR2 FYNNEI. V shed 8 bases and J shed 0 bases, with 11 bases lying between them. There are 14 residues in the CDR3.